These T cell receptor beta chains were read from a single sample in a study of blood T cell repertoires in COVID-19. Generated by immunoSEQ multiplex PCR, the TCRdb table keeps only in-frame clones and is missing some. The data show fewer than 450,000 clones, approximately 90% seen once. Sequencing was done on a sample of peripheral blood. Receptors originate from a woman aged 45 to 65 with COVID-19, enrolled during active disease. Each CDR3 is given with its conserved first and last residue. D genes are given only for firm matches.

d_call: -; v_call: TRBV6-1; cdr3_aa: CASLRGGGANYGYTF
d_call: -; v_call: TRBV5-5; cdr3_aa: CASSLGRHDGYTF
d_call: -; v_call: TRBV30; cdr3_aa: CAWAPEPYGYTF
d_call: -; v_call: TRBV5-4; cdr3_aa: CASRDQRVPTYEQYF
d_call: -; v_call: TRBV19; cdr3_aa: CASSASWGDTEAFF
d_call: TRBD1; v_call: TRBV5-1; cdr3_aa: CASSPTQGVNYGYTF
d_call: TRBD2; v_call: TRBV5-1; cdr3_aa: CASSRSGGGTDTQYF
d_call: -; v_call: TRBV9; cdr3_aa: CASSVSPGAQGEAFF
d_call: -; v_call: TRBV6-5; cdr3_aa: CASSFLNEQFF
d_call: TRBD2; v_call: TRBV5-1; cdr3_aa: CASSLEGSSGYEQYF
d_call: TRBD1; v_call: TRBV5-6; cdr3_aa: CASASSDRDQPQHF
d_call: TRBD1; v_call: TRBV19; cdr3_aa: CASSEGRGDTEAFF
d_call: -; v_call: TRBV24-1; cdr3_aa: CATSESGTIGAFF
d_call: TRBD2; v_call: TRBV7-3; cdr3_aa: CASSPHHRLAKDTQYF
d_call: -; v_call: TRBV9; cdr3_aa: CASTGRKDNEKLFF
d_call: TRBD1; v_call: TRBV5-1; cdr3_aa: CASSPGTVGDTEAFF
d_call: -; v_call: TRBV5-4; cdr3_aa: CASSLGQITTDTQYF
d_call: -; v_call: TRBV10-3; cdr3_aa: CAISERGSNYGYTF
d_call: TRBD2; v_call: TRBV3-1/TRBV3-2; cdr3_aa: CASSHGLAGGAPEETQYF
d_call: TRBD1; v_call: TRBV29-1; cdr3_aa: CSVSGGRSYNEQFF
d_call: TRBD1; v_call: TRBV10-3; cdr3_aa: CASWGPGQGASTEAFF
d_call: TRBD2; v_call: TRBV6-5; cdr3_aa: CASSYSQASGYNEQFF
d_call: -; v_call: TRBV27; cdr3_aa: CASSLKPRGYEQYF
d_call: -; v_call: TRBV5-6; cdr3_aa: CASSLIQGLSSGNTIYF
d_call: -; v_call: TRBV10-1; cdr3_aa: CASSPGENTGELFF
d_call: -; v_call: TRBV5-8; cdr3_aa: CASSSGLGWNEQFF
d_call: -; v_call: TRBV6-5; cdr3_aa: CASSFGSRAEAFF
d_call: -; v_call: TRBV5-1; cdr3_aa: CASSPRNRVDTQYF
d_call: -; v_call: TRBV27; cdr3_aa: CASSLGQGGNEQFF
d_call: -; v_call: TRBV14; cdr3_aa: CASSLVAGVGNTIYF
d_call: TRBD1; v_call: TRBV5-6; cdr3_aa: CASSPGQGRSPLHF
d_call: -; v_call: TRBV10-2; cdr3_aa: CASTRGTNYGYTF
d_call: -; v_call: TRBV21-1; cdr3_aa: CASSKVGGMNTEAFF
d_call: -; v_call: TRBV7-2; cdr3_aa: CASSWGDFQLLEAFF
d_call: TRBD1; v_call: TRBV3-1/TRBV3-2; cdr3_aa: CASSQHRDRGTSDYNEQFF
d_call: -; v_call: TRBV5-1; cdr3_aa: CASSFSGLVTDTQYF
d_call: -; v_call: TRBV29-1; cdr3_aa: CSVLGGPARTEAFF
d_call: TRBD1; v_call: TRBV5-6; cdr3_aa: CASSSGTGASGNTIYF
d_call: TRBD2; v_call: TRBV5-1; cdr3_aa: CASSLEVVTAGVADEQFF
d_call: -; v_call: TRBV27; cdr3_aa: CASSLTYRRANYGYTF
d_call: -; v_call: TRBV7-9; cdr3_aa: CASSLVGAAYQPQHF
d_call: -; v_call: TRBV1; cdr3_aa: CTSSLTRGLNEKLFF
d_call: TRBD1; v_call: TRBV9; cdr3_aa: CASLGTGDGYTF
d_call: -; v_call: TRBV5-4; cdr3_aa: CASSSDRITDTQYF
d_call: -; v_call: TRBV18; cdr3_aa: CASSPRSIMNTEAFF
d_call: -; v_call: TRBV4-1; cdr3_aa: CASSQGGSQETQYF
d_call: TRBD1; v_call: TRBV19; cdr3_aa: CASSMPGQVFTDTQYF
d_call: -; v_call: TRBV5-1; cdr3_aa: CASRLNQGEAFF
d_call: -; v_call: TRBV19; cdr3_aa: CASSISGELFF
d_call: -; v_call: TRBV7-9; cdr3_aa: CASSLGAGVNEKLFF
d_call: TRBD2; v_call: TRBV4-1; cdr3_aa: CASSHWGLAGGTYEQYF